The 4 T cell receptor beta chains below were found in one sample sequenced in a study of T cells in Graves' hyperthyroidism and ophthalmopathy. Amplification targeted TCR beta CDR3 regions from RNA transcripts. In the first-round RT-PCR of the TCR CDR3, the HTBI primer set was used. TCRdb re-derived calls from the multiplex PCR reads in MiXCR, one entry per CDR3 protein. The repertoire consists of about 710,000 distinct CDR3 sequences, with roughly 15% occurring once and the leading ten covering around 7.7%. Source material: blood. The receptor set was obtained from a man aged 18 to 30 with Graves' hyperthyroidism.

At least ten counts were recorded for this clonotype. The CDR3 coding sequence is TGTGCCAGCAGAATGACACAGAGCTTGAGCACGCAGTATTTT. Its translation is CASRMTQSLSTQYF. The chain joins TRBV6-1 to TRBJ2-3; no definite D call. The germline gives CDR1 MNHNS, CDR2 SASEGT. The V end lost 6 bases, the J end lost 9 bases, and 19 bases lay between the germline ends. CDR3 size: 14 residues.

This clonotype has at least ten counts. This chain links TRBV7-9 with TRBJ2-5, with 11 positions matching TRBD1. V was clipped by 4 bases and J by 0 bases; unmatched bases: 1. The CDR3 extends over 15 amino acids. The V gene's germline CDR1 is SEHNR and CDR2 FQNEAQ (reference sequence). The CDR3 sequence is CASSSGQGDQETQYF. In DNA, the CDR3 is TGTGCCAGCAGCTCGGGACAGGGGGACCAAGAGACCCAGTACTTC.

This clonotype was observed at least ten times. The CDR3 sequence is CASSFVGASGLGETQYF. CDR3 bases: TGTGCCAGCAGTTTCGTCGGGGCTAGCGGGCTGGGAGAGACCCAGTACTTC. The chain employs TRBV12-3 or TRBV12-4 and TRBJ2-5, with 8 bases lining up with TRBD2. The CDR3 is 17 residues long. V was pared by 3 bases and J by 4 bases, with 13 bases of the junction left unmatched.

This clonotype was seen repeatedly, ten times or more. The chain uses TRBV2 and TRBJ2-1, with a possible D match to TRBD1 (5 bases). V was clipped by 7 bases and J by 9 bases, with 10 bases between them. The CDR3 is 11 amino acids. Per germline, CDR1 SNHLY and CDR2 FYNNEI. The CDR3 DNA reads TGTGCCAGCACTCAGGGTGGTGAGCAGTTCTTC. As protein: CASTQGGEQFF.